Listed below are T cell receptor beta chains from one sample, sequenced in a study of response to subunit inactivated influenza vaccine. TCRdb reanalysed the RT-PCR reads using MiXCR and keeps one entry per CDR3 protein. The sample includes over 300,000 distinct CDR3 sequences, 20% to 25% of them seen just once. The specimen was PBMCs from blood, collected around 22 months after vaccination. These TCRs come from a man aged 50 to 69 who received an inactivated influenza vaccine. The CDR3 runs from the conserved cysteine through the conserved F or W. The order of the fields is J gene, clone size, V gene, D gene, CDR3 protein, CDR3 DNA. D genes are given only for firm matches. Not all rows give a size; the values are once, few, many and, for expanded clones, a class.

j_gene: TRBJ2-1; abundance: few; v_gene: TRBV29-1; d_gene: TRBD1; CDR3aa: CSVGDRVYEQFF; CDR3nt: TGCAGCGTTGGGGACAGGGTTTATGAGCAGTTCTTC
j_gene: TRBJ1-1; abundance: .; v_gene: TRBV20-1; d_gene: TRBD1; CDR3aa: CSAQQGSTEAFF; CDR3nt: TGCAGTGCTCAACAGGGGTCCACTGAAGCTTTCTTT
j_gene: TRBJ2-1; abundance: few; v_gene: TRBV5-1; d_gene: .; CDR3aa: CASSSQRGVWNEQFF; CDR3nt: TGCGCCAGCAGCTCCCAGCGTGGAGTATGGAATGAGCAGTTCTTC
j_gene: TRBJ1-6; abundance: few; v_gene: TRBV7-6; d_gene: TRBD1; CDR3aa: CASSPAGQGYSPLHF; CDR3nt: TGTGCCAGCAGCCCAGCCGGACAGGGTTATTCACCCCTCCACTTT
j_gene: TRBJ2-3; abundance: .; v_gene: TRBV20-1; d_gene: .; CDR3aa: CSAMVPDTQYF; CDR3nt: TGCAGTGCTATGGTCCCAGATACGCAGTATTTT
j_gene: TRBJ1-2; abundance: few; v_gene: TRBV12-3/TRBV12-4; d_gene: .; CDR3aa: CASSPDPYGYTF; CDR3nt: TGTGCCAGCAGTCCCGATCCCTATGGCTACACCTTC
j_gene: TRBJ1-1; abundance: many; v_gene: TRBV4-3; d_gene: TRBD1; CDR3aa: CASSQDRGYRDRGPNTEAFF; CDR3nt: TGCGCCAGCAGCCAAGATCGAGGATACCGGGACAGGGGGCCGAACACTGAAGCTTTCTTT
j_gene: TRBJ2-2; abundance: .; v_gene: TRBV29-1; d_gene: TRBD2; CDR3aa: CSVDGLAENTGELFF; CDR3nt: TGCAGCGTTGACGGACTAGCGGAAAACACCGGGGAGCTGTTTTTT
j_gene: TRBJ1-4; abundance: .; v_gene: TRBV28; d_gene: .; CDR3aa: CASSFGFFNEKLFF; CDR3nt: TGTGCCAGCAGTTTTGGGTTCTTTAATGAAAAACTGTTTTTT
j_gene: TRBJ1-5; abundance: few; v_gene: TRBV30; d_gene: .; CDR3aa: CAWSGGGYSNQPQHF; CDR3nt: TGTGCCTGGAGTGGGGGCGGGTATAGCAATCAGCCCCAGCATTTT
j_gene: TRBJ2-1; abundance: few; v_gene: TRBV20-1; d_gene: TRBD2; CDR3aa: CSARPTSGREYNEQFF; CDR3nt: TGCAGTGCTAGACCCACTAGCGGGAGGGAGTACAATGAGCAGTTCTTC
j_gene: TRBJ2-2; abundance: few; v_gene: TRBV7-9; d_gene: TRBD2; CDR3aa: CASSLLLAGDTGELFF; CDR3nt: TGTGCCAGCAGCTTACTACTAGCGGGAGACACCGGGGAGCTGTTTTTT
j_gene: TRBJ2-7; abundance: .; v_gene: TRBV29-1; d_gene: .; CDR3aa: CSVVSQGKIDEQYF; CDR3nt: TGCAGCGTTGTTAGCCAGGGAAAGATCGACGAGCAGTACTTC
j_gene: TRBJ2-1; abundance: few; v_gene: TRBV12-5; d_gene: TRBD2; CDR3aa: CASGLDPSGRLNEQFF; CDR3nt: TGTGCTAGTGGTTTGGACCCAAGCGGGAGGCTGAATGAGCAGTTCTTC
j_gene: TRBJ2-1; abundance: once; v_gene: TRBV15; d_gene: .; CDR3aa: CATSNQRNEQFF; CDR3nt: TGTGCCACCAGCAACCAGAGGAATGAGCAGTTCTTC
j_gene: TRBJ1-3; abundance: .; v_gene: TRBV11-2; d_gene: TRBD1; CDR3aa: CASSKPRQGSSGNTIYF; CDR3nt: TGTGCCAGCAGCAAACCCCGACAGGGTAGCTCTGGAAACACCATATATTTT
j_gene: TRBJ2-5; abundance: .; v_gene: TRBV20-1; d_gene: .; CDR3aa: CSANLGRFQETQYF; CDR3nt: TGCAGTGCTAATCTAGGACGGTTCCAAGAGACCCAGTACTTC
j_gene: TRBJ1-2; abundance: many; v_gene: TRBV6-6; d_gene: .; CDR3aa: CASSYRTYGYTF; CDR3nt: TGTGCCAGCAGTTACCGGACCTATGGCTACACCTTC
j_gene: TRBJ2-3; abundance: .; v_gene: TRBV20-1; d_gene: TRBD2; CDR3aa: CSARDGSGGTQYF; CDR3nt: TGCAGTGCTAGAGATGGGAGCGGGGGTACGCAGTATTTT
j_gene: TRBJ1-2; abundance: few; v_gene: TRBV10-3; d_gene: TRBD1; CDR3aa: CAIRTGGGYGYTF; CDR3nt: TGTGCCATCAGGACAGGGGGAGGTTATGGCTACACCTTC
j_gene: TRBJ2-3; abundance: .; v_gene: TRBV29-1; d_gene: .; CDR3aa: CSVMGGTDTQYF; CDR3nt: TGCAGCGTTATGGGCGGAACAGATACGCAGTATTTT
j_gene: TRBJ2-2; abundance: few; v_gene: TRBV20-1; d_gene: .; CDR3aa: CSARDRGSTGELFF; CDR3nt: TGCAGTGCTAGAGATCGTGGCAGCACCGGGGAGCTGTTTTTT
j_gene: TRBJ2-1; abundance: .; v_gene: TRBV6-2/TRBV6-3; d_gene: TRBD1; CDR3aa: CASSYPDRRGSYNEQFF; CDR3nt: TGTGCCAGCAGTTACCCGGACAGGCGCGGCTCCTACAATGAGCAGTTCTTC
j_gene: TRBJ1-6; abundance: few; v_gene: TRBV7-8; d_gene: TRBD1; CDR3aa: CASSDRDSLFSRNSPLHF; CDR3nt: TGTGCCAGCAGCGACAGGGACAGTCTCTTCAGCCGGAACTCACCCCTCCACTTT
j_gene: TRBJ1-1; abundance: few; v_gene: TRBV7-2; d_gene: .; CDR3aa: CASSLKATGEAFF; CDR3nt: TGTGCCAGCAGCTTAAAGGCGACGGGTGAAGCTTTCTTT
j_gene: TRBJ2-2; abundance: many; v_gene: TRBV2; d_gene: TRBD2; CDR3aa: CASSRTSGGSGELFF; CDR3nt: TGTGCCAGCAGCCGGACTAGCGGGGGCTCCGGGGAGCTGTTTTTT
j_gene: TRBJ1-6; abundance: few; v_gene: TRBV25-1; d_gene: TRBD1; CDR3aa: CASSDTGVNSPLHF; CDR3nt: TGTGCCAGCAGTGATACAGGGGTTAATTCACCCCTCCACTTT
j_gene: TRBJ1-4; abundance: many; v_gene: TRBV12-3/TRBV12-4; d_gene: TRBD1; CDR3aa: CASSLDRGSFNEKLFF; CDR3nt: TGTGCCAGCAGTTTGGACAGGGGGAGCTTTAATGAAAAACTGTTTTTT
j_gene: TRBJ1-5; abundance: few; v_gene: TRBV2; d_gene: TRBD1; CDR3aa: CASKVSGGGNQPQHF; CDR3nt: TGTGCCAGCAAGGTGTCAGGGGGCGGCAATCAGCCCCAGCATTTT
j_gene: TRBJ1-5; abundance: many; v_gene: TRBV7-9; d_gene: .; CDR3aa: CASSQPPMVPQHF; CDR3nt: TGTGCCAGCAGCCAACCCCCAATGGTGCCCCAGCATTTT
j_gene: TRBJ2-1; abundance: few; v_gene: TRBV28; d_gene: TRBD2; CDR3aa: CASSTIAGGRAEQFF; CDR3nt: TGTGCCAGCAGTACCATAGCGGGGGGGCGTGCTGAGCAGTTCTTC
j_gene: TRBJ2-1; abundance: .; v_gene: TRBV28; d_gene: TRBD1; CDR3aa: CASSSWGGQGYNEQFF; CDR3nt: TGTGCCAGCAGTTCTTGGGGTGGACAGGGCTACAATGAGCAGTTCTTC
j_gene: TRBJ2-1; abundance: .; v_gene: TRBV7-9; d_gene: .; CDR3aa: CASSLMGGMANEQFF; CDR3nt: TGTGCCAGCAGCTTAATGGGTGGGATGGCCAATGAGCAGTTCTTC